The clone carrying this TCR beta chain was observed a single time. The study ran its PCR with 60 Vbeta and 13 Jbeta primers. TCRdb keeps only in-frame clones here, not all; method: immunoSEQ multiplex PCR. Among 120,000 or so clones listed, roughly 82% were seen once. CDR1 is LNHNV, CDR2 YYDKDF, per germline (reference sequence). This CDR3 contains 15 residues. This record comes from a study of cytomegalovirus exposure and HLA in healthy donors. The TCR originated in a young man in good health and CMV-seropositive. Sequencing was done on a sample of PBMCs. The chain uses TRBV15 and TRBJ2-5; 8 nucleotides align to TRBD2. The DNA end favors TRBJ2-7, so the J call may be wrong. The CDR3 DNA is TGTGCCACCAGCAGTCGCGGGGGGATCTCCTACGAGCAGTACTTC. Protein product: CATSSRGGISYEQYF.